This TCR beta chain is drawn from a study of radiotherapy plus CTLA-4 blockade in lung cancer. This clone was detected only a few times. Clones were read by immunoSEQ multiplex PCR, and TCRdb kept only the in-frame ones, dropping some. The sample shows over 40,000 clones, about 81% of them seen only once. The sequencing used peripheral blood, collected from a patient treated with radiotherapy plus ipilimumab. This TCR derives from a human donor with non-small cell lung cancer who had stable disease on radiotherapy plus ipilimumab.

CDR3 sequence (DNA): TGTGCCAGCAGGGGAAGTGGGGTTTTGACTAACCGGGACAGAGACTCTGGGGCCAACGTCCTGACTTTC. Translating gives CASRGSGVLTNRDRDSGANVLTF. The chain uses TRBV2 and TRBJ2-6, with 7 bases that match TRBD1. Germline values: CDR1 SNHLY, CDR2 FYNNEI. Trimming removed 6 bases from V and 0 bases from J; junction bases left unmatched: 26. The CDR3 is 23 residues long.